Shown below are 29 T cell receptor beta chains from a single sample sequenced in a study of OX40 agonist ivuxolimab in advanced cancers. The table came from immunoSEQ multiplex PCR; TCRdb's copy has only in-frame clones and leaves some out. The sample includes approximately 82,000 clones, 80% to 90% of them seen just once. This specimen was CD4+ or CD8+ T cells sorted from blood, taken in a trial of the OX40 agonist ivuxolimab. All receptors derive from an adult with an advanced solid tumor such as melanoma, head and neck, liver or kidney cancer.

The CDR3 DNA sequence: TGTGCCAGCAGCTTAGGGACTAGCGGGGGGAAAGAGACCCAGTACTTC. Translation gives CASSLGTSGGKETQYF. The chain employs TRBV11-2 and TRBJ2-5; TRBD2 matches 14 bases. V trimming: 1 base; J trimming: 3 bases; junction bases outside the gene matches: 1. Germline CDR1 SGHAT, CDR2 FQNNGV. The CDR3 covers 16 residues.

The chain employs TRBV6-1 and TRBJ1-5; D is unclear. Germline CDR1 reads MNHNS; CDR2 reads SASEGT. The length of the CDR3 is 15 residues. Trimming left V 1 base short and J 4 bases short, with 11 bases between. For the CDR3, the DNA is TGTGCCAGCAGTGAAGTTCAGGTGGGGAATCAGCCCCAGCATTTT. Encoded protein: CASSEVQVGNQPQHF.

A remark on this clone: Different DNA sequences within this sample yield the same CDR3. Written as DNA, the CDR3 is TGTGCCAGCTCACCTCAGGGGCTGCAAGAGACCCAGTACTTC. It translates to CASSPQGLQETQYF. This chain uses TRBV18 with TRBJ2-5; tentatively, D is TRBD1 (6 bases). The CDR3 consists of 14 residues. CDR1 and CDR2 (germline): KGHSH, LQKENI. V shed 3 bases and J shed 2 bases, with 10 bases lying between them.

V and J are TRBV7-8 and TRBJ2-7; D might be TRBD1 or TRBD2, each matching 5 bases. There are 12 residues in the CDR3. Trimming took off 5 bases at V and 7 bases at J, with 12 bases between the two ends. CDR1 and CDR2 (germline): SGHVS, FQNEAQ. CDR3 bases: TGTGCCAGCAGCATGGGACCTGGGGAGCAGTACTTC. Translation gives CASSMGPGEQYF.

About this clone itself: An end of the junction does not agree with germline; a read error may underlie this. The chain combines TRBV5-1 with TRBJ2-6; D is undetermined. The germline CDR1 and CDR2 sequences are SGHRS and YFSETQ. This CDR3 comprises 15 residues. CDR3 nucleotides: TGCGCCAGCAGCTCTCAAAACTCTGAGGCCAACGTCCTGACTTTC. It specifies CASSSQNSEANVLTF.

The V and J genes are TRBV7-8 and TRBJ2-7; D may be TRBD1 (5 bases). The germline V gene encodes CDR1 SGHVS and CDR2 FQNEAQ. The length of the CDR3 is 14 residues. V was shortened by 1 base and J by 5 bases, with 12 bases between the two germline ends. CDR3 loop: CASSLVGAVHEQYF. The CDR3 nucleotides are TGTGCCAGCAGCTTAGTAGGGGCAGTCCACGAGCAGTACTTC. Based on the CDR3 plus reference TRBV7-8 and TRBJ2-7, the full variable domain is GAGVSQSPRYKVAKRGQDVALRCDPISGHVSLFWYQQALGQGPEFLTYFQNEAQLDKSGLPSDRFFAERPEGSVSTLKIQRTQQEDSAVYLCASSLVGAVHEQYFGPGTRLTVT.

The rearrangement joins TRBV6-1 to TRBJ2-7; 7 nucleotides line up with TRBD1. Germline V gives CDR1 MNHNS, CDR2 SASEGT. This CDR3 contains 15 residues. The junction had 7 bases not matched to a gene; V was cut back by 5 bases and J by 0 bases. The DNA of the CDR3 is TGTGCCAGCAGTCACCGGACAGGAGCCTCCTACGAGCAGTACTTC. Translation: CASSHRTGASYEQYF.

V gene TRBV28 combines with J gene TRBJ1-1; D possibly corresponds to TRBD1 (6 bases). Germline CDR1 and CDR2: MDHEN and SYDVKM. The V gene lost 5 bases and the J gene lost 4 bases, with 14 bases spanning the gap. The CDR3 is 14 amino acids. CDR3 nucleotide sequence: TGTGCCAGCAGTCCACCAACAGGGCGCACTGAAGCTTTCTTT. Translated, it gives CASSPPTGRTEAFF. Full variable domain (remainder filled in from reference TRBV28 and TRBJ1-1): DVKVTQSSRYLVKRTGEKVFLECVQDMDHENMFWYRQDPGLGLRLIYFSYDVKMKEKGDIPEGYSVSREKKERFSLILESASTNQTSMYLCASSPPTGRTEAFFGQGTRLTVV.

This chain connects TRBV2 to TRBJ2-6, with TRBD2 matching over 11 bases. Germline V gene lookup returns CDR1 SNHLY and CDR2 FYNNEI. V lost 5 bases, J lost 2 bases, and 5 bases stayed unmatched. The CDR3 totals 17 residues. The CDR3 coding sequence is TGTGCCAGCAGTCGACTAGCGGGACACCCTGGGGCCAACGTCCTGACTTTC. It yields the protein CASSRLAGHPGANVLTF.

This chain connects TRBV27 to TRBJ2-5; 15 nucleotides agree with TRBD2. CDR3 size: 16 residues. The germline gives CDR1 MNHEY, CDR2 SMNVEV (reference sequence). The ends lost 1 base at V and 4 bases at J; junction bases unmatched: 1. The CDR3 loop reads CASSLLGLAGGETQYF. The CDR3 nucleotides read TGTGCCAGCAGTTTATTGGGACTAGCGGGAGGAGAGACCCAGTACTTC.

The CDR3 protein is CASSLAGLYNEQFF. CDR3 DNA sequence: TGTGCCAGCTCACTAGCGGGATTGTACAATGAGCAGTTCTTC. The rearrangement uses TRBV5-6 and TRBJ2-1; 10 nucleotides line up with TRBD2. Losses at the gene ends were 7 bases for V and 4 bases for J; bases not matched to a gene: 5. Germline CDR1 SGHDT, CDR2 YYEEEE. The CDR3 extends over 14 amino acids.

The chain uses TRBV18 and TRBJ2-3; 11 bases map to TRBD2. This CDR3 has 15 residues. Trimming cost V 2 bases and J 4 bases; bases outside gene matches: 2. Germline CDR1 KGHSH, CDR2 LQKENI. In nucleotides, the CDR3 is TGTGCCAGCTCACCAACTAGCGGGAGCGCAGATACGCAGTATTTT. Translation gives CASSPTSGSADTQYF.

The rearrangement uses TRBV11-2 and TRBJ1-2; no reliable D call. The V gene's germline CDR1 is SGHAT and CDR2 FQNNGV. Between the trimmed V and J ends, which lost 2 bases and 7 bases, there was a span of 14 bases. This CDR3 contains 14 residues. CDR3 nucleotide sequence: TGTGCCAGCAGCTTATCTACGTGGAGAGGTGGCTACACCTTC. This translates into CASSLSTWRGGYTF.

V usage is TRBV7-9 and J usage is TRBJ2-1, with TRBD2 as a possible D gene (6 bases). V was shortened by 5 bases and J by 5 bases, with 13 bases between the two germline ends. Germline CDR1 is SEHNR and CDR2 is FQNEAQ (reference sequence). The CDR3 is 14 amino acids. The DNA of the CDR3 is TGTGCCAGCAGCCCGAGGGACTTCCACAATGAGCAGTTCTTC. Its protein is CASSPRDFHNEQFF. The variable domain in full, with the rest retrieved from reference TRBV7-9 and TRBJ2-1, is DTGVSQNPRHKITKRGQNVTFRCDPISEHNRLYWYRQTLGQGPEFLTYFQNEAQLEKSRLLSDRFSAERPKGSFSTLEIQRTEQGDSAMYLCASSPRDFHNEQFFGPGTRLTVL.

The gene calls are TRBV30 and TRBJ1-1, with a possible D match to TRBD1 (6 bases). Germline V CDR1 and CDR2: GTSNPN, SVGIG (reference sequence). Trimming shortened V by 0 bases and J by 6 bases, and 14 bases separated the two germline ends. There are 14 residues in the CDR3. CDR3 loop: CAWSVGGLEAEAFF. For the CDR3, the DNA is TGTGCCTGGAGTGTAGGGGGGCTTGAGGCTGAAGCTTTCTTT.

The J gene is TRBJ2-5, the V gene TRBV19, with D tentatively TRBD1 or TRBD2 (6 bases each). The germline V gene encodes CDR1 LNHDA and CDR2 SQIVND (reference sequence). Deletions cut 5 bases from V and 1 base from J, with 14 bases between. CDR3 length equals 15 residues. This CDR3 is CASSPRRGAQETQYF. CDR3 DNA sequence: TGTGCCAGTAGTCCTCGGAGGGGGGCCCAAGAGACCCAGTACTTC.

This clone was found once. V is TRBV6-5 and J is TRBJ2-3, with 8 positions matching TRBD2. Germline CDR1 and CDR2: MNHEY and SVGAGI. CDR3 length: 14 residues. Trimming cost V 6 bases and J 4 bases; bases outside gene matches: 6. CDR3 residues: CASRSAGVSDTQYF. The CDR3 DNA reads TGTGCCAGCAGGTCAGCGGGAGTGTCAGATACGCAGTATTTT.

Only one count was recorded for this clone. The chain is built from TRBV30 and TRBJ2-7; D is unclear. Germline-derived CDR1 and CDR2 are GTSNPN and SVGIG (reference sequence). The V and J ends lost 3 bases and 2 bases respectively, with 5 bases between them. The CDR3 has 11 amino acids. CDR3 sequence: CAWRSAYEQYF. CDR3 in DNA: TGTGCCTGGAGGTCCGCCTACGAGCAGTACTTC. The entire variable domain, with the rest obtained from reference TRBV30 and TRBJ2-7, is as follows: SQTIHQWPATLVQPVGSPLSLECTVEGTSNPNLYWYRQAAGRGLQLLFYSVGIGQISSEVPQNLSASRPQDRQFILSSKKLLLSDSGFYLCAWRSAYEQYFGPGTRLTVT.

This rearrangement joins TRBV7-3 to TRBJ2-2, with D perhaps matching TRBD2 (5 bases). From germline, CDR1 is SGHTA and CDR2 FQGTGA. V lost 5 bases and J 1 base, leaving 14 bases between the germline ends. The CDR3 length is 16 residues. Written as DNA, the CDR3 is TGTGCCAGCAGCCCGAGGGTTAGAGGGAACACCGGGGAGCTGTTTTTT. This translates into CASSPRVRGNTGELFF.

The chain recombines TRBV2 with TRBJ1-2, with TRBD1 matching over 10 bases. Trimming removed 7 bases from V and 2 bases from J; junction bases left unmatched: 1. The CDR3 is made up of 13 amino acids. Germline V gene sequence: CDR1 SNHLY, CDR2 FYNNEI. The CDR3 nucleotides read TGTGCCAGCAAGGGACAGGGGAACTATGGCTACACCTTC. Its protein is CASKGQGNYGYTF.

V and J are TRBV15 and TRBJ1-2; D uncertain. Trimming shortened V by 0 bases and J by 6 bases, and 20 bases separated the two germline ends. Germline values: CDR1 LNHNV, CDR2 YYDKDF (reference sequence). This CDR3 comprises 17 residues. DNA of the CDR3: TGTGCCACCAGCAGAGATTGGGGAGGGTCTTCCTCCGATGGCTACACCTTC. Encoded protein: CATSRDWGGSSSDGYTF.

This clone has only a few counts. The V and J genes are TRBV20-1 and TRBJ1-1; D remains unclear. V was shortened by 5 bases and J by 1 base, with 5 bases between the two germline ends. The CDR3 extends over 11 amino acids. Germline CDR1 and CDR2: DFQATT and SNEGSKA (reference sequence). The CDR3 sequence: CSAYRNTEAFF. DNA for the CDR3: TGCAGTGCTTACAGGAACACTGAAGCTTTCTTT.

This clone was counted once. This sample also contains other DNA sequences that code for the same CDR3. The rearrangement joins TRBV18 to TRBJ2-5, with D hard to call. Germline-derived CDR1 and CDR2 are KGHSH and LQKENI. Trimming shortened V by 2 bases and J by 1 base, and 5 bases separated the two germline ends. This CDR3 region has 13 residues. CDR3 region: CASSPGLQETQYF. In DNA, the CDR3 is TGTGCCAGCTCACCAGGGCTCCAAGAGACCCAGTACTTC.

This chain joins TRBV5-4 and TRBJ1-2; TRBD1 agrees at 8 bases. Germline V gene lookup returns CDR1 SGHNT and CDR2 YYREEE (reference sequence). With V trimmed by 0 bases and J by 2 bases, 6 bases remained unmatched. The CDR3 spans 16 residues. The CDR3 coding sequence is TGTGCCAGCAGCTTGGACGGACAGGGAGGGAACTATGGCTACACCTTC. Translating gives CASSLDGQGGNYGYTF.

This chain links TRBV27 with TRBJ2-1; D might be TRBD1 (5 bases). Germline loops: CDR1 MNHEY, CDR2 SMNVEV (reference sequence). The V end lost 5 bases, the J end lost 6 bases, and 11 bases lay between the germline ends. The CDR3 totals 13 residues. CDR3 in amino acids: CASSLLQGNEQFF. Written as DNA, the CDR3 is TGTGCCAGCAGTCTCCTCCAGGGCAATGAGCAGTTCTTC.

This clone was seen just once. The chain couples TRBV28 to TRBJ1-2; TRBD1 matches at 8 bases. The J segment lost 3 bases and the V segment lost 7 bases, leaving 10 bases of the junction unmatched. CDR3 length: 15 amino acids. Looked up from germline, CDR1 is MDHEN and CDR2 is SYDVKM. The CDR3 sequence: CASNTGGQDYYGYTF. CDR3 DNA sequence: TGTGCCAGCAATACGGGGGGACAGGATTACTATGGCTACACCTTC.

This chain uses TRBV10-2 with TRBJ1-5, with D possibly TRBD1 on 6 matching bases. The germline CDR1 and CDR2 sequences are WSHSY and SAAADI. The CDR3 covers 14 residues. Trimming took off 0 bases at V and 5 bases at J, with 8 bases between the two ends. The CDR3 region is CASSESGGHQPQHF. CDR3 in DNA: TGCGCCAGCAGTGAGTCAGGGGGTCATCAGCCCCAGCATTTT.

A remark on this clone: No DNA is shown, since the ends of the CDR3 on it are uncertain; the CDR3 is the one TCRdb lists. The chain uses TRBV21-1 and TRBJ2-7; TRBD2, the D gene given by the table, was not confirmed from the DNA. TRBV21-1 is a known pseudogene. The CDR3 adds up to 12 amino acids, both ends counted. The CDR3 here is CASRYCCNEQYF.

The chain joins TRBV19 to TRBJ2-7, with 9 bases aligning to TRBD2. CDR3 length: 14 amino acids. The V segment lost 4 bases and the J segment 3 bases; nucleotides outside the gene matches: 4. Germline CDR1 LNHDA, CDR2 SQIVND (reference sequence). The CDR3 coding sequence is TGTGCCAGTAGTACGGGTAGCGGGAGCTACGAGCAGTACTTC. Residues: CASSTGSGSYEQYF.